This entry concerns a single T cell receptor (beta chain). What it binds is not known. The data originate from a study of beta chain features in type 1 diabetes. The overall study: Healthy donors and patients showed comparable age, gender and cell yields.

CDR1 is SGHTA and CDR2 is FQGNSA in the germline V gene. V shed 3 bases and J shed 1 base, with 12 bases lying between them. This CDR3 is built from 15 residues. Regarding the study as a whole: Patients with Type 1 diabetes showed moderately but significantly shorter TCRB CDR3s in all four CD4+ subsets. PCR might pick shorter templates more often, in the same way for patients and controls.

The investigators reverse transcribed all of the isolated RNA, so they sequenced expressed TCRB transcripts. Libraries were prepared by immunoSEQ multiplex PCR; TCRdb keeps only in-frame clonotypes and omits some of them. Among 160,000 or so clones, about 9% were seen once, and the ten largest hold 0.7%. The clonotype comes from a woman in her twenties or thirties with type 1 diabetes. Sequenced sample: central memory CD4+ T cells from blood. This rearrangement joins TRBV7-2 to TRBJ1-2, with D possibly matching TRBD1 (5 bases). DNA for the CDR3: TGTGCCAGCAGCTTCGACAGTGGTAGTAACTATGGCTACACCTTC. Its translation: CASSFDSGSNYGYTF.